This T cell receptor beta chain was sequenced for a study of blood T cells in healthy people across ages. Using a J-beta primer mix together with a sample-barcoded 5' primer, a second PCR was run for roughly 7 to 12 cycles. TCRdb called the 5' RACE reads again in MiXCR, with one record for every CDR3 protein. The table includes approximately 1.5 million distinct CDR3 sequences, approximately 43% detected once. At least 5 micrograms of total RNA were extracted per sample. The length of the CDR3 is 14 residues. Looked up from germline, CDR1 is LGHNA and CDR2 is YSLEER. This clonotype came up a few times. The germline gene is not matched at one end of the junction; a read error may be the cause.

The clonotype comes from a young woman in good health. The chain carries TRBV4-3 and TRBJ2-1, with D hard to call. The end of the DNA fits TRBJ2-7 better, so the J call may be wrong. The source material was blood. CDR3 nucleotide sequence: TGTGCCAGCAGCCAAGTTGGCTCCTACAATGAGCAGTACTTC. Translated: CASSQVGSYNEQYF.